What follows are 18 T cell receptor beta chains derived from one specimen sequenced in a study of identical twins. TCRdb re-called the 5' RACE reads through MiXCR, storing one row per CDR3 protein. The table records a few hundred thousand distinct CDR3 sequences, more than 6.5% of them present only once. The sample was also linked to a second study, of yellow fever vaccine responses in identical twins.

Sequenced sample: memory (CD45RO+) T cells sorted from blood. These receptors were collected from a woman under 30 in good health.

The chain uses TRBV2 and TRBJ1-5; a weak D match, TRBD1 (6 bases). Germline loops: CDR1 SNHLY, CDR2 FYNNEI. V was trimmed by 10 bases and J by 0 bases, leaving 25 bases between them. This CDR3 has 18 residues. The DNA of the CDR3 is TGTGCCATCTGCTTGGACAGCCCCCCCCTCTATAGCAATCAGCCCCAGCATTTT. This translates into CAICLDSPPLYSNQPQHF.

This clonotype has a count of ten or more. At one end, the junction sequence differs from germline, possibly due to a read error. V and J are TRBV4-1 and TRBJ1-2; tentative D call: TRBD1 (5 bases). Germline V lookup: CDR1 MGHRA, CDR2 YSYEKL. CDR3 length: 15 residues. The CDR3 is CASSQDPLSRDLLAF. In DNA, the CDR3 is TGCGCCAGCAGCCAAGATCCTCTCTCTCGGGACCTCCTCGCCTTC.

V and J are TRBV27 and TRBJ2-7; perhaps TRBD1 as D (6 bases). The CDR3 spans 18 residues. From germline, CDR1 is MNHEY and CDR2 SMNVEV (reference sequence). V lost 5 bases to trimming and J lost 4 bases, with 27 bases between them. The CDR3 region is CASSLHVNRATRRYEQYF. DNA of the CDR3: TGTGCCAGCAGTCTCCACGTAAACAGGGCCACCCGGCGGTACGAGCAGTACTTC.

This clonotype was counted at least ten times. The chain combines TRBV4-1 with TRBJ1-1; D possibly corresponds to TRBD1 (6 bases). Germline loops: CDR1 MGHRA, CDR2 YSYEKL. The CDR3 covers 11 residues. The ends were cut back, 3 bases at V and 8 bases at J, with 7 bases in the middle. CDR3 sequence: CASSHGQEAFF. The DNA of the CDR3 is TGCGCCAGCAGCCATGGACAGGAAGCTTTCTTT.

The chain combines TRBV7-8 with TRBJ1-6; D not resolved. The V gene's germline CDR1 is SGHVS and CDR2 FQNEAQ. Trimming took off 0 bases at V and 7 bases at J, with 7 bases between the two ends. The CDR3 is 14 amino acids. CDR3: CASSLAQRNSPLHF. The CDR3, as DNA: TGTGCCAGCAGCTTAGCACAGAGGAATTCACCCCTCCACTTT.

This rearrangement joins TRBV28 to TRBJ2-1, with no clear D. Germline CDR1 reads MDHEN; CDR2 reads SYDVKM. Trimming shortened V by 5 bases and J by 6 bases, and 8 bases separated the two germline ends. The CDR3 length is 12 residues. This CDR3 reads CASSLIINEQFF. CDR3 sequence (DNA): TGTGCCAGCAGTCTGATAATCAATGAGCAGTTCTTC. Variable domain in full (rest from reference TRBV28 and TRBJ2-1): DVKVTQSSRYLVKRTGEKVFLECVQDMDHENMFWYRQDPGLGLRLIYFSYDVKMKEKGDIPEGYSVSREKKERFSLILESASTNQTSMYLCASSLIINEQFFGPGTRLTVL.

The CDR3 here is CASSLFEEDSPLHF. In DNA, the CDR3 is TGTGCCAGCAGCTTGTTTGAGGAGGATTCACCCCTCCACTTT. The chain links TRBV11-2 to TRBJ1-6, with D unresolved. CDR3 length equals 14 residues. V was cut by 3 bases and J by 8 bases, with 11 bases left in between. In germline, CDR1 is SGHAT, CDR2 FQNNGV.

The rearrangement uses TRBV6-1 and TRBJ2-1, with 9 bases lining up with TRBD2. The junction had 15 bases not matched to a gene; V was cut back by 6 bases and J by 12 bases. Germline CDR1 and CDR2: MNHNS and SASEGT. This CDR3 is 15 amino acids long. The CDR3 reads CASRGGAGGYLGQFF. The CDR3 bases are TGTGCCAGCAGGGGTGGGGCGGGGGGGTATCTAGGGCAGTTCTTC.

This clonotype was seen a handful of times. CDR3 coding DNA: TGTGCCAGCAGCCCACCCCTGGCAGGGGCCGCTGAAGCTTTCTTT. Its protein is CASSPPLAGAAEAFF. The rearrangement joins TRBV7-2 to TRBJ1-1, with a tentative D call TRBD1 (6 bases). The CDR3 extends over 15 amino acids. V lost 5 bases and J lost 6, with 19 bases in between. The germline CDR1 and CDR2 sequences are SGHTA and FQGNSA.

To note about this clonotype: A much more abundant neighbour one base away suggests this may be a read error. The rearrangement links TRBV5-1 to TRBJ2-1; 10 positions match TRBD2. Germline CDR1 is SGHRS and CDR2 is YFSETQ. CDR3 length equals 14 residues. This CDR3 is CASRGSGRNNVQFF. The CDR3 DNA reads TGCGCCAGCAGGGGTAGCGGGAGGAACAATGTGCAGTTCTTC.

This clonotype was observed many times. J is TRBJ2-1 and V is TRBV7-6; 10 bases map to TRBD2. Germline CDR1 is SGHVS and CDR2 is FNYEAQ. The CDR3 contains 15 residues. J was trimmed by 10 bases and V by 1 base; bases with no gene match: 7. In nucleotides, the CDR3 is TGTGCCAGCAGCTTAGAAGCGGGAGGGCCAGGGGAGCAGTTCTTC. Amino acid sequence: CASSLEAGGPGEQFF.

The chain carries TRBV5-4 and TRBJ2-5; D may be TRBD1 or TRBD2 (5 bases each). The CDR3 consists of 15 residues. The V gene lost 1 base and the J gene lost 4 bases, with 14 bases spanning the gap. Germline lookup yields CDR1 SGHNT and CDR2 YYREEE (reference sequence). The CDR3 reads CASSLTGAKGETQYF. CDR3 bases: TGTGCCAGCAGCTTGACCGGGGCGAAAGGAGAGACCCAGTACTTC. The whole variable domain, remainder taken from reference TRBV5-4 and TRBJ2-5, is ETGVTQSPTHLIKTRGQQVTLRCSSQSGHNTVSWYQQALGQGPQFIFQYYREEENGRGNFPPRFSGLQFPNYSSELNVNALELDDSALYLCASSLTGAKGETQYFGPGTRLLVL.

This clonotype was recorded at least ten times. This chain joins TRBV29-1 and TRBJ2-1; 11 bases align to TRBD2. CDR3 length equals 14 residues. CDR1 SQVTM and CDR2 ANQGSEA come from the germline V gene. After removal of 8 bases from V and 7 bases from J, the junction contained 10 bases not matched to a gene. The CDR3 region has the DNA TGCAGCTTCCGAGTAGCGGGAGGGCCGAATGAGCAGTTCTTC. It specifies CSFRVAGGPNEQFF.

This clonotype was recorded at least ten times. This chain's CDR3 is CASSRGLAGADEQFF. CDR3 DNA: TGTGCCAGCAGCCGAGGACTAGCGGGAGCTGATGAGCAGTTCTTC. This rearrangement joins TRBV7-2 to TRBJ2-1; 13 bases line up with TRBD2. CDR1 is SGHTA, CDR2 FQGNSA, per germline. J gave up 8 bases and V 5 bases, and 6 bases lay outside the gene matches. This CDR3 comprises 15 residues.

The rearrangement links TRBV7-8 to TRBJ2-1; no reliable D call. Germline V gene sequence: CDR1 SGHVS, CDR2 FQNEAQ. Trimming pared 5 bases from V and 2 bases from J, leaving 13 bases between. The CDR3 has 15 residues. This CDR3 is CASSPRVVAYNEQFF. The CDR3, as DNA: TGTGCCAGCAGCCCCCGGGTGGTGGCCTACAATGAGCAGTTCTTC.

This chain uses TRBV5-5 with TRBJ2-5; D gene ambiguous. Germline V gene sequence: CDR1 SGHKS, CDR2 YYEKEE (reference sequence). V was clipped by 5 bases and J by 1 base, with 9 bases between them. The CDR3 length is 13 residues. The CDR3 region is CASRTPPQETQYF. The CDR3 coding sequence is TGTGCCAGCAGGACCCCCCCCCAAGAGACCCAGTACTTC.

This clonotype occurred many times. V is TRBV25-1 and J is TRBJ1-1, with a tentative D call TRBD1 (6 bases). This CDR3 comprises 11 residues. CDR1 is MGHDK and CDR2 is SYGVNS in the germline V gene. Trimming took 9 bases from V and 8 from J, leaving 13 bases between them. In nucleotides, the CDR3 is TGTGCCAGTGGGGTTGGGACAGAAGCTTTCTTT. Encoded protein: CASGVGTEAFF.

At least ten counts were recorded for this clonotype. The chain links TRBV11-2 to TRBJ1-1, with D possibly being TRBD1 (5 bases). V shed 3 bases and J shed 1 base, with 12 bases lying between them. This CDR3 spans 15 amino acids. Germline V CDR1 and CDR2: SGHAT, FQNNGV. CDR3 sequence (DNA): TGTGCCAGCAGCTTGGCAGGGATGGAGAACACTGAAGCTTTCTTT. It is translated as CASSLAGMENTEAFF.